What follows are 10 T cell receptor beta chains derived from one specimen sequenced in a study of Graves' ophthalmopathy and Graves' hyperthyroidism. Transcripts of RNA were the source for amplifying TCR beta CDR3 regions. Second-round multiplex PCR came after first-round RT-PCR with HTBI primers. Via MiXCR, TCRdb re-called the multiplex PCR reads, giving one row per CDR3 protein. This table has about 420,000 distinct CDR3 sequences, around 21% appearing once. The sample consisted of peripheral blood. Receptor source: a woman aged 18 to 35 with stable Graves' hyperthyroidism.

The sample holds many counts of this clonotype. The rearrangement joins TRBV2 to TRBJ2-5; D remains ambiguous. V was clipped by 4 bases and J by 5 bases, with 11 bases between them. The V gene's germline CDR1 is SNHLY and CDR2 FYNNEI. The length of the CDR3 is 13 residues. The CDR3 protein is CASSGFERETQYF. In DNA, the CDR3 is TGTGCCAGCAGTGGATTTGAAAGGGAGACCCAGTACTTC.

This clonotype came up a few times. The CDR3 region is CASSLAALAGTDTQYF. The CDR3 DNA is TGTGCCAGCAGCTTAGCAGCGCTAGCCGGGACAGATACGCAGTATTTT. V and J are TRBV11-1 and TRBJ2-3; D perhaps matches TRBD2 (5 bases). The CDR3 totals 16 residues. CDR1 is SGHAT, CDR2 FQDESV, per germline (reference sequence). V lost 0 bases, J lost 3 bases, and 13 bases lay in between.

Ten or more counts support this clonotype. The rearrangement links TRBV20-1 to TRBJ2-7; D tentatively reads TRBD1 or TRBD2 (5 bases each). Germline CDR1 reads DFQATT; CDR2 reads SNEGSKA (reference sequence). The V gene lost 3 bases and the J gene lost 6 bases, with 21 bases spanning the gap. The CDR3 has 15 residues. CDR3 DNA sequence: TGCAGTGCTAGCAGGGAAAGGACTGGATCTGGCGAGCAGTACTTC. Protein product: CSASRERTGSGEQYF.

Concerning this clonotype: Given a much more abundant clone one base away, this may be a read error. This chain uses TRBV11-2 with TRBJ2-5; D assignment may be TRBD1 or TRBD2 (5 bases each). The CDR3 runs 12 residues. Per the germline V gene, CDR1 is SGHAT and CDR2 is FQNNGV. The CDR3 region has the DNA TGTGCCAGCAGCTTTTGGGACGAGACCCGGTACTTC. Encoded protein: CASSFWDETRYF.

This clonotype occurred once. V usage is TRBV12-3 or TRBV12-4 and J usage is TRBJ1-2; tentative D call: TRBD1 (6 bases). The CDR3 spans 12 residues. V lost 6 bases, J lost 6 bases, and 11 bases lay in between. The CDR3 region is CASSQEGDGYTF. CDR3 nucleotide sequence: TGTGCCAGCAGCCAGGAGGGGGATGGCTACACCTTC.

This clonotype was observed many times. This chain links TRBV19 with TRBJ2-7, with D uncertain. The CDR3 spans 13 residues. Looked up from germline, CDR1 is LNHDA and CDR2 is SQIVND (reference sequence). The V end was cut by 6 bases, the J end by 5 bases, with 14 bases between. The CDR3: CASSLKGFHEQYF. The CDR3 DNA is TGTGCCAGTAGCCTTAAGGGTTTCCACGAGCAGTACTTC. Looking up the rest from reference TRBV19 and TRBJ2-7 gives the full variable domain: DGGITQSPKYLFRKEGQNVTLSCEQNLNHDAMYWYRQDPGQGLRLIYYSQIVNDFQKGDIAEGYSVSREKKESFPLTVTSAQKNPTAFYLCASSLKGFHEQYFGPGTRLTVT.

This chain joins TRBV20-1 and TRBJ2-7, with 10 bases fitting TRBD1. Per the germline V gene, CDR1 is DFQATT and CDR2 is SNEGSKA (reference sequence). The CDR3 is made up of 13 amino acids. The CDR3 DNA is TGCAGCACGGGACAGGGGAAATCCTACGAGCAGTACTTC. Translation: CSTGQGKSYEQYF.

This clonotype was seen many times. This rearrangement joins TRBV6-5 to TRBJ2-5; 8 bases match TRBD1. This CDR3 is 15 amino acids long. Germline assignment: CDR1 MNHEY and CDR2 SVGAGI. With 4 bases clipped from V and 4 bases from J, the junction kept 8 bases outside the gene matches. As DNA, the CDR3 is TGTGCCAGCAGTTCAGACAGGGGAGCGGGAGAGACCCAGTACTTC. Its translation is CASSSDRGAGETQYF.

J is TRBJ1-2 and V is TRBV6-5; maybe TRBD1 (5 bases). V lost 2 bases, J lost 0 bases, and 10 bases lay in between. The CDR3 sequence is 15 residues long. Germline CDR1 MNHEY, CDR2 SVGAGI. Here the CDR3 reads CASSYRDRSNYGYTF. The CDR3 coding sequence is TGTGCCAGCAGTTACCGAGACAGATCTAACTATGGCTACACCTTC.

This clonotype has a handful of counts. The CDR3 DNA sequence: TGTGCCAGCAGTTATCGGACAGGGGGCGGCAATCAGCCCCAGCATTTT. Its protein is CASSYRTGGGNQPQHF. This chain links TRBV6-5 with TRBJ1-5; TRBD1 matches at 11 bases. This CDR3 is 16 amino acids long. The V segment lost 3 bases and the J segment 2 bases; nucleotides outside the gene matches: 3. Germline V gene data show CDR1 as MNHEY and CDR2 as SVGAGI.